This T cell receptor (beta chain) was obtained from a study of post-analysis software for immune sequencing data (dated by TCRdb to the mid-2010s). About the investigation overall: The recorded disease courses included relapsing-remitting, secondary progressive and progressive-relapsing multiple sclerosis, and some patients had no subtype annotation. The patient repertoires were set against eleven to twelve previously published healthy control repertoires from donors whose ages ranged from 6 to 25 years. A subset of samples was prepared in parallel using single-end sample barcoding, then pooled and co-amplified after Illumina adapter ligation. Study-wide findings and limitations: Direct clustering with F measure revealed strong co-clustering of samples prepared in the same batch, which led to a batch-effect correction. Compared with controls, multiple sclerosis patients had significantly lower normalized Chao1 diversity, a finding suggesting substantial peripheral T-cell clonal expansion. The control group was slightly older than the multiple sclerosis patient group. A few TRBV segments, including TRBV5-6, TRBV5-1 and TRBV20-1, were significantly more frequent in patients than controls.

Library construction relied on PCR. TCRdb lists the instrument as Illumina HiSeq 2500. Unique molecular identifiers were incorporated into TCR beta cDNA libraries to reduce PCR and sequencing biases. Every 1 to 10 million input T cells yielded around 500,000 cDNA molecules, meaning each molecule approximated one T cell. Patient libraries were prepared and sequenced with the same protocol used for the earlier healthy control dataset. Samples belonging to the same batch were prepared together, multiplexed and sequenced on a shared HiSeq lane. As for how the authors treated the data: Raw barcoded reads were processed with MIGEC, discarding single-read molecular identifier groups before consensus assembly and CDR3 extraction. Clonotype tables were post-analysed with VDJtools, normalizing diversity by down-sampling all datasets to the smallest sample size. To correct batch-related cross-sample contamination, repertoire overlap clustering matched CDR3 amino acid sequences but not nucleotide sequences. The raw public reads went through TCRdb reprocessing: fastp at Q25, MiXCR clone calling, in-frame beta chains kept. Duplicate CDR3 protein sequences are folded into a single record with the most common DNA and genes. TCRdb's processing, not the authors' own work, is the source of the V and J calls. The sample table shows hundreds of thousands of distinct CDR3 sequences, and 25% to 30% are seen once. The top ten constitute about 0.5% of the sample.

The junction carries 11 bases between V and J, which are trimmed by 6 bases and 0 bases respectively. Per the germline V gene (reference sequence), DFQATT is the CDR1 and SNEGSKA is the CDR2. The CDR3 numbers 13 residues from cysteine through phenylalanine. CDR3 DNA is the only sequence kept; it has 39 bases, read in frame from the first base. A note on this clonotype: Its specific antigen is unknown. The sample holds no much larger clone one base away, and base qualities are not on file.

To demonstrate the VDJtools post-analysis software, the study profiled TCR beta repertoires from the peripheral blood of around 13 young patients with multiple sclerosis. The patients with multiple sclerosis were children and adolescents between about 6 and 15 years of age. The chain was built from TRBV20-1 and TRBJ1-1; TRBD1 is possibly the D segment (5 matching bases). The sample was blood. The clonotype comes from a girl aged 10 to 17 with multiple sclerosis. The CDR3: CSAADSMNTEAFF. The DNA sequence is TGCAGTGCGGCCGACAGCATGAACACTGAAGCTTTCTTT.